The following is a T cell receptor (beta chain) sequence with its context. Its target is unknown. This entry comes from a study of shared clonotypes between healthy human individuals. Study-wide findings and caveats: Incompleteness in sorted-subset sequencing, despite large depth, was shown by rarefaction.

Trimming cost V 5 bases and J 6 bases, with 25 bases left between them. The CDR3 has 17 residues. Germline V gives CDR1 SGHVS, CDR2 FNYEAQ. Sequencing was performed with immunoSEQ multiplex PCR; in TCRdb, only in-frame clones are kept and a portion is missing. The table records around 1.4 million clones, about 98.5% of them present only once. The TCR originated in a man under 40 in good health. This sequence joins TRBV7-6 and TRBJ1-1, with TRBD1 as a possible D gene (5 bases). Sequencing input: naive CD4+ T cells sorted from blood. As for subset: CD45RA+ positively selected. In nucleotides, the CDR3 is TGTGCCAGCAGCCGGAGTGAGTGGCCAGGGTTCACGGCTGAAGCTTTCTTT. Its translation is CASSRSEWPGFTAEAFF.